This T cell receptor (beta chain) was captured by sequencing in a study of blood T cell repertoires in COVID-19. This table comes from immunoSEQ multiplex PCR, and its TCRdb copy is limited to in-frame clones, with some not included. Here the sample spans over 35,000 clones, about four fifths being singletons. The CDR3 runs to 15 residues. Germline V gives CDR1 ENHRY, CDR2 SYGVKD. The V segment lost 4 bases and the J segment 9 bases; nucleotides outside the gene matches: 9. This clonotype originated in a human donor with acute or convalescent COVID-19. The donor label of this sample is uncertain. The genes are TRBV10-3 and TRBJ2-1; 10 nucleotides agree with TRBD1. The sequencing sample was made of peripheral blood. The CDR3 sequence: CAISGATGGRSEQFF. Written as DNA, the CDR3 is TGTGCCATCAGTGGCGCGACAGGGGGCCGTAGTGAGCAGTTCTTC.